This TCR beta chain is from a study of cytomegalovirus exposure and HLA in healthy donors. Study observations and caveats: Later genetic work tied a missense DCLRE1C variant to beta-chain V and J trimming.

The V and J ends lost 6 bases and 10 bases, in that order; junction bases with no gene match: 8. Per germline, CDR1 MRHNA and CDR2 SNTAGT. The CDR3 extends over 13 amino acids. It was with 60 Vbeta and 13 Jbeta primers that the PCR ran. Method: immunoSEQ multiplex PCR; TCRdb's copy keeps in-frame clones and lacks some. The sample has approximately 100,000 clones, more than 60% seen once. This clone was recorded a few times. Its specificity is unknown. The sequence was obtained from a female donor in good health and CMV-seronegative. Sample: PBMCs. V gene TRBV6-4 combines with J gene TRBJ1-1; 10 nucleotides align to TRBD1. CDR3 loop: CASSRDRGERAFF. The DNA for the CDR3 is TGTGCCAGCAGCCGGGACAGGGGAGAGAGAGCTTTCTTT.